The 25 T cell receptor beta chains below all came from one sample that was sequenced in a study of cytomegalovirus exposure and HLA in healthy donors. This table comes from immunoSEQ multiplex PCR, and its TCRdb copy is limited to in-frame clones, with some not included. The sample carries over 150,000 clones, about 90% recorded once. The source material was PBMCs. Receptors were obtained from a woman between 18 and 29 years old in good health and CMV-seropositive.

This rearrangement joins TRBV4-2 to TRBJ2-2, with TRBD2 as a possible D gene (6 bases). Per germline, CDR1 LGHNA and CDR2 YNFKEQ. V shed 1 base and J shed 2 bases, with 14 bases lying between them. This CDR3 region has 17 residues. The CDR3: CASSQADREINTGELFF. DNA of the CDR3: TGTGCCAGCAGCCAAGCTGACCGGGAGATCAACACCGGGGAGCTGTTTTTT.

This chain uses TRBV9 with TRBJ2-2; 8 bases fit TRBD2. V was pared by 4 bases and J by 0 bases, with 8 bases of the junction left unmatched. In germline, CDR1 is SGDLS, CDR2 YYNGEE. This CDR3 is 17 amino acids long. The CDR3 protein is CASSPRSGGSNTGELFF. The CDR3 DNA sequence: TGTGCCAGCAGCCCAAGAAGCGGGGGCTCGAACACCGGGGAGCTGTTTTTT.

The rearrangement joins TRBV28 to TRBJ2-6; the D is unclear. The ends were cut back, 3 bases at V and 4 bases at J, with 13 bases in the middle. Germline lookup yields CDR1 MDHEN and CDR2 SYDVKM. There are 16 residues in the CDR3. The CDR3 protein is CASSFEEMSGANVLTF. The CDR3 DNA reads as TGTGCCAGCAGTTTTGAGGAAATGAGCGGGGCCAACGTCCTGACTTTC.

The rearrangement joins TRBV6-1 to TRBJ2-7; D is unresolved. With 6 bases removed from V and 2 bases from J, the gap between germline ends came to 11 bases. The CDR3 runs 13 residues. Germline CDR1 and CDR2: MNHNS and SASEGT. Here the CDR3 DNA reads TGTGCCAGCAGAGTCGAGGTTACCTACGAGCAGTACTTC. Amino acid sequence: CASRVEVTYEQYF.

The chain carries TRBV7-3 and TRBJ2-2; D perhaps matches TRBD1 (6 bases). This CDR3 spans 15 amino acids. Germline values: CDR1 SGHTA, CDR2 FQGTGA. V shed 2 bases and J shed 4 bases, with 11 bases lying between them. The CDR3 nucleotides are TGTGCCAGCAGCTTAGGGGGCGCTCGCACCGGGGAGCTGTTTTTT. Translation gives CASSLGGARTGELFF.

The chain is built from TRBV4-3 and TRBJ2-3; 10 bases align to TRBD1. CDR1 is LGHNA and CDR2 is YSLEER in the germline V gene. This CDR3 is 14 amino acids long. With V trimmed by 5 bases and J by 2 bases, 1 base remained unmatched. CDR3 residues: CASSDRGPTDTQYF. As DNA, the CDR3 is TGCGCCAGCAGCGACAGGGGGCCCACAGATACGCAGTATTTT.

The CDR3: CASSSQIRQETQYF. DNA of the CDR3: TGTGCCAGCAGCTCGCAGATCCGCCAAGAGACCCAGTACTTC. The chain couples TRBV11-2 to TRBJ2-5, with no clear D. Trimming cost V 4 bases and J 1 base, with 10 bases left between them. The CDR3 contains 14 residues. CDR1 and CDR2 (germline): SGHAT, FQNNGV.

J is TRBJ2-3 and V is TRBV5-4; possibly TRBD2 for D (6 bases). This CDR3 comprises 15 residues. The germline V gene has CDR1 SGHNT and CDR2 YYREEE (reference sequence). V was trimmed by 0 bases and J by 3 bases, leaving 11 bases between them. The CDR3 nucleotides are TGTGCCAGCAGCTTGGGGATAGCGGATACAGATACGCAGTATTTT. It specifies CASSLGIADTDTQYF.

This chain uses TRBV15 with TRBJ1-1; no reliable D call. The V and J ends lost 1 base and 3 bases respectively, with 12 bases between them. Germline CDR1 is LNHNV and CDR2 is YYDKDF (reference sequence). The CDR3 length is 15 residues. The CDR3 DNA sequence: TGTGCCACCAGCAGAGTGAGCCAGACTTACACTGAAGCTTTCTTT. It codes for CATSRVSQTYTEAFF.

The chain combines TRBV10-3 with TRBJ2-7, with TRBD2 identical over 12 bases. CDR1 is ENHRY and CDR2 is SYGVKD in the germline V gene. J was trimmed by 4 bases and V by 6 bases; bases with no gene match: 1. The CDR3 length is 13 residues. Here the CDR3 DNA reads TGTGCCATCAGACTAGCGGGGGGATACGAGCAGTACTTC. Translating it yields CAIRLAGGYEQYF.

The chain is built from TRBV25-1 and TRBJ1-1; tentative D call: TRBD1 (5 bases). V gave up 2 bases and J gave up 10 bases, with 8 bases separating them. CDR3 length: 11 amino acids. Germline V gene sequence: CDR1 MGHDK, CDR2 SYGVNS. CDR3 DNA sequence: TGTGCCAGCAGTGAAACGGGGGGAGCTTTCTTT. Amino acid sequence: CASSETGGAFF. Filled out from reference TRBV25-1 and TRBJ1-1, the complete variable domain reads EADIYQTPRYLVIGTGKKITLECSQTMGHDKMYWYQQDPGMELHLIHYSYGVNSTEKGDLSSESTVSRIRTEHFPLTLESARPSHTSQYLCASSETGGAFFGQGTRLTVV.

The rearrangement links TRBV19 to TRBJ2-3; TRBD1 is a possible D gene (6 bases). The germline CDR1 and CDR2 sequences are LNHDA and SQIVND (reference sequence). V lost 10 bases and J lost 2, with 16 bases in between. The CDR3 runs to 14 residues. This CDR3 reads CATSDRTYTDTQYF. The CDR3 region has the DNA TGTGCCACTTCAGACAGGACATACACAGATACGCAGTATTTT.

V is TRBV7-9 and J is TRBJ2-3; D is uncertain. Germline assignment: CDR1 SEHNR and CDR2 FQNEAQ (reference sequence). The CDR3 sequence is 13 residues long. The V and J ends lost 6 bases and 6 bases respectively, with 13 bases between them. CDR3 nucleotides: TGTGCCAGCAGACCGACGGAGCCTGATACGCAGTATTTT. Translation: CASRPTEPDTQYF.

This clone was picked up a small number of times. This sequence joins TRBV6-4 and TRBJ1-2; 9 nucleotides match TRBD1. This CDR3 comprises 14 residues. J lost 4 bases, V lost 8 bases, and 8 bases had no gene match. CDR1 and CDR2 (germline): MRHNA, SNTAGT. DNA of the CDR3: TGTGCCAGCGGAAAGGGACAGGGTGGCTATGGCTACACCTTC. This encodes CASGKGQGGYGYTF.

This clone came up once. Its ends do not fully match the called genes, so a read error is possible. V and J are TRBV11-2 and TRBJ2-7; 7 bases match TRBD1. Germline CDR1 and CDR2: SGHAT and FQNNGV. This CDR3 has 11 amino acids. CDR3 amino acids: CASSDRDSTNF. The DNA for the CDR3 is TGTGCCAGCAGCGACCGGGACAGTACCAACTTC.

A remark on this clone: Other DNA sequences in this specimen translate into the identical CDR3. The chain recombines TRBV27 with TRBJ2-5; 8 positions match TRBD2. This CDR3 is built from 14 residues. CDR1 is MNHEY, CDR2 SMNVEV, per germline (reference sequence). With V trimmed by 2 bases and J by 5 bases, 4 bases remained unmatched. The CDR3 protein is CASSLGLAGETQYF. CDR3 nucleotides: TGTGCCAGCAGTTTAGGACTAGCTGGGGAGACCCAGTACTTC.

This clone was recorded only once. The chain recombines TRBV7-9 with TRBJ1-3; D is perhaps TRBD1 (6 bases). CDR1 SEHNR and CDR2 FQNEAQ come from the germline V gene (reference sequence). V was trimmed by 5 bases and J by 0 bases, leaving 11 bases between them. This CDR3 region has 15 residues. The CDR3 protein is CASSLGTTSGNTIYF. The CDR3 nucleotides are TGTGCCAGCAGCCTGGGGACAACCTCTGGAAACACCATATATTTT. The complete variable domain, with remaining parts taken from reference TRBV7-9 and TRBJ1-3, reads DTGVSQNPRHKITKRGQNVTFRCDPISEHNRLYWYRQTLGQGPEFLTYFQNEAQLEKSRLLSDRFSAERPKGSFSTLEIQRTEQGDSAMYLCASSLGTTSGNTIYFGEGSWLTVV.

This clone was counted a single time. The chain combines TRBV9 with TRBJ2-4; TRBD2 aligns across 10 bases. The V and J ends lost 7 bases and 0 bases, in that order; junction bases with no gene match: 22. The germline gives CDR1 SGDLS, CDR2 YYNGEE. This CDR3 is 21 amino acids long. CDR3 in amino acids: CASSGGPPSGSKVGAKNIQYF. The CDR3 nucleotides are TGTGCCAGCTCAGGGGGCCCGCCTAGCGGGAGTAAAGTAGGAGCCAAAAACATTCAGTACTTC.

This chain joins TRBV19 and TRBJ1-1; TRBD1 matches at 9 bases. The junction had 15 bases not matched to a gene; V was cut back by 5 bases and J by 5 bases. This CDR3 spans 17 amino acids. Germline V lookup: CDR1 LNHDA, CDR2 SQIVND (reference sequence). The CDR3: CASSVEGQGRKGTEAFF. In DNA form, the CDR3 reads TGTGCCAGTAGTGTCGAAGGACAGGGGCGAAAGGGTACTGAAGCTTTCTTT.

J is TRBJ2-3 and V is TRBV7-9; D possibly corresponds to TRBD2 (5 bases). The CDR3 has 14 residues. V was cut by 2 bases and J by 4 bases, with 10 bases left in between. Germline CDR1 SEHNR, CDR2 FQNEAQ (reference sequence). The CDR3 DNA reads TGTGCCAGCAGCTTAAGACGGGATGCAGATACGCAGTATTTT. It translates to CASSLRRDADTQYF. The full variable domain, rest sourced from reference TRBV7-9 and TRBJ2-3, is DTGVSQNPRHKITKRGQNVTFRCDPISEHNRLYWYRQTLGQGPEFLTYFQNEAQLEKSRLLSDRFSAERPKGSFSTLEIQRTEQGDSAMYLCASSLRRDADTQYFGPGTRLTVL.

This chain connects TRBV27 to TRBJ2-1, with D possibly being TRBD2 (6 bases). The CDR3 consists of 15 residues. The germline V gene has CDR1 MNHEY and CDR2 SMNVEV (reference sequence). V was clipped by 2 bases and J by 0 bases, with 8 bases between them. The CDR3 DNA sequence: TGTGCCAGCAGTTTAGGGGGGAGCTCCTACAATGAGCAGTTCTTC. Translating it yields CASSLGGSSYNEQFF.

The chain couples TRBV5-1 to TRBJ2-7; TRBD2 agrees at 7 bases. The ends lost 2 bases at V and 4 bases at J; junction bases unmatched: 6. CDR1 is SGHRS and CDR2 is YFSETQ in the germline V gene. The CDR3 is 14 amino acids. The CDR3 reads CASSFAGETYEQYF. Written as DNA, the CDR3 is TGCGCCAGCAGCTTTGCGGGGGAAACGTACGAGCAGTACTTC.

The chain has TRBV2 and TRBJ2-1, with 10 bases lining up with TRBD2. The junction had 8 bases not matched to a gene; V was cut back by 6 bases and J by 6 bases. The CDR3 extends over 15 amino acids. CDR1 is SNHLY, CDR2 FYNNEI, per germline. Written as DNA, the CDR3 is TGTGCCAGCAGCCAAGCGGGGGGGCCCCGCAATGAGCAGTTCTTC. Its translation is CASSQAGGPRNEQFF. Drawing the rest from reference TRBV2 and TRBJ2-1, the complete variable domain is EPEVTQTPSHQVTQMGQEVILRCVPISNHLYFYWYRQILGQKVEFLVSFYNNEISEKSEIFDDQFSVERPDGSNFTLKIRSTKLEDSAMYFCASSQAGGPRNEQFFGPGTRLTVL.

CDR3: CASSLDLPGVYGYTF. CDR3 bases: TGTGCCAGCAGCCTCGACCTCCCCGGGGTCTATGGCTACACCTTC. This rearrangement joins TRBV4-2 to TRBJ1-2; the D is unclear. CDR3 size: 15 residues. CDR1 is LGHNA, CDR2 YNFKEQ, per germline. V was cut by 4 bases and J by 4 bases, with 16 bases left in between.

The V gene is TRBV10-2, the J gene TRBJ1-5, with D tentatively TRBD1 (5 bases). V was pared by 8 bases and J by 2 bases, with 10 bases between. Germline values: CDR1 WSHSY, CDR2 SAAADI. This CDR3 is 13 amino acids long. The CDR3 DNA sequence: TGCGCCAGCTCGGCGGGGGGCAATCAGCCCCAGCATTTT. Encoded protein: CASSAGGNQPQHF.